This T cell receptor (beta chain) is drawn from a study of spatial heterogeneity in lung cancer. As for the study in general: Among detected sequences, beta-chain ones consistently exceeded alpha-chain ones in number. The study observed each unique TCR and UMI combination more than ten times on average in raw reads.

TCRdb called the 5' RACE reads again in MiXCR, with one record for every CDR3 protein. Among 50,000 or so distinct CDR3 sequences listed, approximately 7.6% were seen once. Time point of the sample: sample taken at primary tumor resection. Unsorted whole RNA samples from tumor, nontumor lung or frozen PBMC were sequenced. Study outcomes and limitations: In blood, ubiquitous expanded tumor TCRs appeared more at resection than follow-up.

This clonotype was observed many times. Its antigen is unknown. Germline loops: CDR1 SQVTM, CDR2 ANQGSEA. CDR3 length equals 14 residues. V was trimmed by 4 bases and J by 3 bases, leaving 15 bases between them. The TCR was taken from a female donor with early-stage non-small cell lung cancer. This chain joins TRBV29-1 and TRBJ1-1, with D maybe TRBD1 (5 bases). The specimen was PBMCs, collected at surgery. In DNA form, the CDR3 reads TGCAGCGTTGCTGCGGGGGGAGAGTACACTGAAGCTTTCTTT. Translating it yields CSVAAGGEYTEAFF.